These 17 T cell receptor beta chains were all obtained from the same sample, sequenced in a study of blood T cell repertoires in COVID-19. The table came from immunoSEQ multiplex PCR; TCRdb's copy has only in-frame clones and leaves some out. The sample has some 400,000 clones, around 87% seen once; the top ten hold about 2%. Sequencing input: peripheral blood. These receptor sequences come from a woman aged 60-70 years with COVID-19, enrolled during active disease.

This chain joins TRBV5-1 and TRBJ2-3, with TRBD2 matching over 8 bases. After removal of 2 bases from V and 0 bases from J, the junction contained 2 bases not matched to a gene. Germline assignment: CDR1 SGHRS and CDR2 YFSETQ. The CDR3 has 15 residues. CDR3 sequence reads: CASSFLAGSTDTQYF. DNA of the CDR3: TGCGCCAGCAGCTTTCTAGCGGGTAGCACAGATACGCAGTATTTT.

V is TRBV6-6 and J is TRBJ1-1; unclear D gene. V lost 5 bases, J lost 0 bases, and 19 bases lay in between. The CDR3 has 17 residues. From germline, CDR1 is MNHNY and CDR2 SVGAGI (reference sequence). The CDR3 is CASSPYPHGRMNTEAFF. The CDR3 nucleotides are TGTGCCAGCAGTCCCTACCCCCACGGCAGGATGAACACTGAAGCTTTCTTT.

V usage is TRBV27 and J usage is TRBJ1-2, with no clear D. The CDR3 is 14 amino acids. Trimming removed 0 bases at V and 8 bases at J, with 13 bases between. Germline loops: CDR1 MNHEY, CDR2 SMNVEV (reference sequence). The CDR3 nucleotides are TGTGCCAGCAGTTTATCTTCCACGGCGGGGGGCTACACCTTC. Its translation is CASSLSSTAGGYTF.

V usage is TRBV14 and J usage is TRBJ2-5; no clear D. V lost 0 bases to trimming and J lost 6 bases, with 11 bases between them. The germline V gene encodes CDR1 SGHDN and CDR2 FVKESK. The CDR3 totals 14 residues. CDR3 nucleotide sequence: TGTGCCAGCAGCCAAGACCTATTACTAAAGACCCAGTACTTC. This gives the protein CASSQDLLLKTQYF.

This chain connects TRBV5-5 to TRBJ1-4; 8 bases align to TRBD1. V shed 0 bases, J shed 7 bases, and the junction held 8 bases outside the gene matches. The CDR3 runs 16 residues. Looked up from germline, CDR1 is SGHKS and CDR2 is YYEKEE (reference sequence). This CDR3 reads CASSLATQGGREKLFF. CDR3 nucleotides: TGTGCCAGCAGCTTGGCAACACAGGGGGGACGTGAAAAACTGTTTTTT.

The chain recombines TRBV10-3 with TRBJ2-3; 8 bases map to TRBD1. V trimming: 4 bases; J trimming: 2 bases; junction bases outside the gene matches: 11. Germline V gene lookup returns CDR1 ENHRY and CDR2 SYGVKD. This CDR3 contains 17 residues. The CDR3 DNA reads TGTGCCATCAGTGCGGACAGGGTGAGGATTACCACAGATACGCAGTATTTT. Its protein is CAISADRVRITTDTQYF.

The rearrangement joins TRBV6-5 to TRBJ2-3; 10 bases agree with TRBD2. Per germline, CDR1 MNHEY and CDR2 SVGAGI. Trimming removed 6 bases from V and 6 bases from J; junction bases left unmatched: 6. The CDR3 has 14 amino acids. In DNA, the CDR3 is TGTGCCAGCAGAGTTAGCGGGGGGCGGGATACGCAGTATTTT. It specifies CASRVSGGRDTQYF.

The chain joins TRBV2 to TRBJ2-1; 9 bases align to TRBD2. Germline CDR1 SNHLY, CDR2 FYNNEI. This CDR3 is 15 amino acids long. V shed 7 bases and J 4 bases; nucleotides not matched to a gene: 8. As DNA, the CDR3 is TGTGCCAGCACGCTAGCGGGGATGAATTACAATGAGCAGTTCTTC. Protein: CASTLAGMNYNEQFF. Drawing the rest from reference TRBV2 and TRBJ2-1, the complete variable domain is EPEVTQTPSHQVTQMGQEVILRCVPISNHLYFYWYRQILGQKVEFLVSFYNNEISEKSEIFDDQFSVERPDGSNFTLKIRSTKLEDSAMYFCASTLAGMNYNEQFFGPGTRLTVL.

The chain links TRBV27 to TRBJ2-7; 10 nucleotides align to TRBD1. Germline V gene sequence: CDR1 MNHEY, CDR2 SMNVEV (reference sequence). This CDR3 spans 15 amino acids. The ends lost 6 bases at V and 2 bases at J; junction bases unmatched: 7. The CDR3 region has the DNA TGTGCCAGCAGCATAACCGGGACAGGGGCCTACGAGCAGTACTTC. This encodes CASSITGTGAYEQYF.

The V gene is TRBV4-2, the J gene TRBJ1-1, with no clear D. Germline V gene sequence: CDR1 LGHNA, CDR2 YNFKEQ. V lost 3 bases and J lost 2, with 13 bases in between. The CDR3 extends over 15 amino acids. CDR3 loop: CASSQREDGNTEAFF. The CDR3 DNA reads as TGTGCCAGCAGCCAGCGGGAGGACGGTAACACTGAAGCTTTCTTT.

This clone was seen once. The chain has TRBV12-5 and TRBJ2-3; 8 bases align to TRBD1. CDR3 size: 14 residues. Germline CDR1 is LGHNT and CDR2 is FRNRAP. V was pared by 4 bases and J by 6 bases, with 6 bases of the junction left unmatched. This CDR3 reads CASGSSDRGDTQYF. CDR3 coding DNA: TGTGCTAGTGGTTCGTCTGACAGGGGTGATACGCAGTATTTT.

The V call is TRBV5-5, the J call TRBJ1-3; 10 bases map to TRBD1. This CDR3 is built from 17 residues. The V gene end was trimmed by 0 bases and the J gene end by 1 base; junction bases not matched to a gene: 4. CDR1 is SGHKS and CDR2 is YYEKEE in the germline V gene (reference sequence). The CDR3 DNA follows: TGTGCCAGCAGCTTGGCCGGGACAGGGGCTTCTGGAAACACCATATATTTT. It translates to CASSLAGTGASGNTIYF.

The chain recombines TRBV10-1 with TRBJ1-5; 10 nucleotides agree with TRBD1. V shed 3 bases, J shed 6 bases, and the junction held 5 bases outside the gene matches. The germline gives CDR1 WNHNN, CDR2 SYGVQD (reference sequence). The CDR3 loop spans 15 amino acids. The CDR3 here is CASSEPDRGRQPQHF. CDR3 DNA sequence: TGCGCCAGCAGTGAACCTGACAGGGGGCGTCAGCCCCAGCATTTT.

The gene calls are TRBV5-5 and TRBJ1-2; 9 bases map to TRBD1. Trimming at V came to 5 bases and at J to 0 bases, leaving 5 bases not matched to a gene. Germline V gene data show CDR1 as SGHKS and CDR2 as YYEKEE (reference sequence). The CDR3 has 15 amino acids. The CDR3 nucleotides are TGTGCCAGCAGAGGGACAGGGTCAGCTAACTATGGCTACACCTTC. As protein: CASRGTGSANYGYTF.

This CDR3 is CASSPLTTGGSETQYF. The CDR3 bases are TGTGCCAGCAGTCCTCTGACGACAGGGGGCTCGGAGACCCAGTACTTC. This rearrangement joins TRBV28 to TRBJ2-5; 10 nucleotides line up with TRBD1. Looked up from germline, CDR1 is MDHEN and CDR2 is SYDVKM. CDR3 length: 16 amino acids. V lost 5 bases and J lost 5; bases outside the gene matches: 11.

J is TRBJ2-1 and V is TRBV30; 7 nucleotides align to TRBD1. The V and J ends lost 5 bases and 8 bases, in that order; junction bases with no gene match: 6. The CDR3 is 12 residues long. In germline, CDR1 is GTSNPN, CDR2 SVGIG (reference sequence). The CDR3 DNA is TGTGCCTGGTTAAACAGGGGCCATGAGCAGTTCTTC. Translation gives CAWLNRGHEQFF.

V gene TRBV9 combines with J gene TRBJ2-4; weak D call: TRBD1 (6 bases). From germline, CDR1 is SGDLS and CDR2 YYNGEE. The CDR3 totals 16 residues. Between the trimmed V and J ends, which lost 0 bases and 5 bases, there was a span of 15 bases. CDR3 sequence reads: CASSVATGQGQNIQYF. Here the CDR3 DNA reads TGTGCCAGCAGCGTAGCTACGGGGCAGGGGCAAAACATTCAGTACTTC. Using reference TRBV9 and TRBJ2-4 for the parts outside the CDR3, the full variable domain is DSGVTQTPKHLITATGQRVTLRCSPRSGDLSVYWYQQSLDQGLQFLIQYYNGEERAKGNILERFSAQQFPDLHSELNLSSLELGDSALYFCASSVATGQGQNIQYFGAGTRLSVL.